The clone carrying this T cell receptor beta chain appeared a few times. The antigen is undetermined. Germline CDR1 MNHNY, CDR2 SVGAGI (reference sequence). The CDR3 loop spans 13 amino acids. V lost 10 bases, J lost 1 base, and 13 bases lay in between. Unique molecular identifiers were carried by the TCR beta cDNA libraries. TCRdb reprocessed the PCR reads with MiXCR, giving one entry per CDR3 protein. This sample has fewer than 850,000 distinct CDR3 sequences, with around 45% found just once. The data derive from a study of post-analysis software for immune sequencing data. Regarding the study as a whole: Comparison of patients with controls showed about 5 TRBV segments more frequent in patients, TRBV5-6, TRBV5-1 and TRBV20-1 among them. Samples sharing a preparation batch grouped tightly together when assessed by F measure. Significantly decreased normalized Chao1 diversity was recorded for multiple sclerosis patients relative to controls.

Sequenced material: blood. The TCR originated in a girl aged 5 to 17 with multiple sclerosis. This chain joins TRBV6-6 and TRBJ2-5; D not resolved. The CDR3 protein is CATRNNGQETQYF. CDR3 in DNA: TGTGCCACGCGAAACAACGGCCAAGAGACCCAGTACTTC.